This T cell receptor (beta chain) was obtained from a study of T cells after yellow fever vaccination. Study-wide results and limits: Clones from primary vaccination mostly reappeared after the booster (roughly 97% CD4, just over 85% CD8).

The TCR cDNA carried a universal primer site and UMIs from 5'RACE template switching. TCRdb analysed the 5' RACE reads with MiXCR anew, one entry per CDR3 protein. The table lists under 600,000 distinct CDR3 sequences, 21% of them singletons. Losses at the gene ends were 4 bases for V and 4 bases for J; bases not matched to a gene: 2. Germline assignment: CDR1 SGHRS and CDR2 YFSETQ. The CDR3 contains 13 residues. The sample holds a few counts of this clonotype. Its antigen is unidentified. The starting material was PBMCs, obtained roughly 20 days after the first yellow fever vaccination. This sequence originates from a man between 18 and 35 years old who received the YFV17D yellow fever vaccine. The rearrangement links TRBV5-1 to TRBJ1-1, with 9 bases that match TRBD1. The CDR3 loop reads CASSKQGATEAFF. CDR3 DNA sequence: TGCGCCAGCAGCAAACAGGGGGCCACTGAAGCTTTCTTT.